Following are 11 T cell receptor beta chains from one sample sequenced in a study of technical replicates of blood from a few donors. Profiled with immunoSEQ multiplex PCR; TCRdb holds only in-frame clones, not every one. Among approximately 70,000 clones, more than 95% were seen once, and the ten largest hold approximately 0.17%. The sample was T cells isolated from PBMCs. The receptors come from a human donor in good health.

The chain uses TRBV12-5 and TRBJ2-2; TRBD1 matches 7 bases. Germline V lookup: CDR1 LGHNT, CDR2 FRNRAP. V shed 7 bases, J shed 6 bases, and the junction held 11 bases outside the gene matches. The CDR3 loop spans 15 amino acids. The CDR3 bases are TGTGCTAGTGCCTTCACGACAGGGTACCCCGGGGAGCTGTTTTTT. The encoded protein is CASAFTTGYPGELFF.

The V and J genes are TRBV7-2 and TRBJ2-1, with 9 nucleotides matching TRBD1. This CDR3 comprises 16 residues. V lost 1 base, J lost 4 bases, and 5 bases stayed unmatched. Germline CDR1 reads SGHTA; CDR2 reads FQGNSA. The CDR3 region is CASSLVGTGTYNEQFF. CDR3 nucleotide sequence: TGTGCCAGCAGCTTAGTAGGGACAGGGACATACAATGAGCAGTTCTTC.

This chain connects TRBV5-1 to TRBJ1-4; tentative D call: TRBD1 (5 bases). Germline CDR1 and CDR2: SGHRS and YFSETQ. The CDR3 covers 16 residues. V lost 2 bases and J lost 5, with 16 bases in between. CDR3 in amino acids: CASSLGTRARNEKLFF. DNA of the CDR3: TGCGCCAGCAGCTTAGGGACTCGGGCCCGGAATGAAAAACTGTTTTTT.

This clone was observed a single time. This sequence joins TRBV5-4 and TRBJ2-1; 11 nucleotides line up with TRBD2. The V segment lost 4 bases and the J segment 3 bases; nucleotides outside the gene matches: 3. CDR1 is SGHNT, CDR2 YYREEE, per germline (reference sequence). The CDR3 contains 15 residues. The CDR3 sequence is CASSTGLAVYNEQFF. CDR3 in DNA: TGTGCCAGCAGCACGGGACTAGCGGTCTACAATGAGCAGTTCTTC.

The V gene is TRBV12-5, the J gene TRBJ1-2, with D possibly being TRBD1 (6 bases). V was pared by 0 bases and J by 4 bases, with 15 bases between. The germline V gene has CDR1 LGHNT and CDR2 FRNRAP. This CDR3 comprises 16 residues. The CDR3 DNA follows: TGTGCTAGTGGTTTGGTACTGGACAGAAGCTTCTATGGCTACACCTTC. Protein sequence: CASGLVLDRSFYGYTF.

The chain couples TRBV6-4 to TRBJ2-1; 8 bases match TRBD1. This CDR3 is built from 14 residues. The J segment lost 10 bases and the V segment lost 2 bases, leaving 7 bases of the junction unmatched. CDR1 and CDR2 (germline): MRHNA, SNTAGT. The CDR3 is CASSDTIRDREQFF. CDR3 nucleotides: TGTGCCAGCAGTGACACCATCCGGGACAGGGAGCAGTTCTTC.

The rearrangement uses TRBV7-9 and TRBJ1-1, with 8 nucleotides matching TRBD1. V shed 8 bases, J shed 4 bases, and the junction held 6 bases outside the gene matches. The CDR3 loop spans 13 amino acids. Germline loops: CDR1 SEHNR, CDR2 FQNEAQ (reference sequence). CDR3: CASVTGAGTEAFF. The CDR3 nucleotides read TGTGCCAGCGTGACAGGGGCAGGCACTGAAGCTTTCTTT. Full variable domain (missing parts from reference TRBV7-9 and TRBJ1-1): DTGVSQNPRHKITKRGQNVTFRCDPISEHNRLYWYRQTLGQGPEFLTYFQNEAQLEKSRLLSDRFSAERPKGSFSTLEIQRTEQGDSAMYLCASVTGAGTEAFFGQGTRLTVV.

The chain joins TRBV6-5 to TRBJ1-2; D uncertain. In germline, CDR1 is MNHEY, CDR2 SVGAGI. With 2 bases removed from V and 8 bases from J, the gap between germline ends came to 9 bases. This CDR3 is built from 12 residues. The CDR3 DNA is TGTGCCAGCAGTTACGAGTCGGGAGGCTACACCTTC. Its protein is CASSYESGGYTF.

The V and J genes are TRBV6-5 and TRBJ2-1; 11 bases map to TRBD2. Trimming at V came to 2 bases and at J to 6 bases, leaving 6 bases not matched to a gene. The CDR3 sequence is 16 residues long. Germline CDR1 reads MNHEY; CDR2 reads SVGAGI. In DNA form, the CDR3 reads TGTGCCAGCAGTTACGCGGTAGCGGGGGGGCCCAATGAGCAGTTCTTC. It is translated as CASSYAVAGGPNEQFF.

This chain joins TRBV6-1 and TRBJ1-1; 8 bases are shared with TRBD1. The CDR3 runs 14 residues. CDR1 is MNHNS and CDR2 is SASEGT in the germline V gene. V trimming: 5 bases; J trimming: 0 bases; junction bases outside the gene matches: 2. CDR3 loop: CASSLQGVNTEAFF. CDR3 nucleotide sequence: TGTGCCAGCAGTTTACAGGGGGTGAACACTGAAGCTTTCTTT.

The rearrangement uses TRBV10-2 and TRBJ2-1, with TRBD2 identical over 7 bases. There are 18 residues in the CDR3. V shed 8 bases, J shed 1 base, and the junction held 17 bases outside the gene matches. In germline, CDR1 is WSHSY, CDR2 SAAADI. CDR3 amino acids: CASESPRAGPDSYNEQFF. For the CDR3, the DNA is TGCGCCAGCGAATCTCCACGAGCGGGGCCGGATTCCTACAATGAGCAGTTCTTC.